This T cell receptor (beta chain) was documented in a study of beta chain features in type 1 diabetes. V lost 4 bases and J lost 6, with 10 bases in between. CDR1 is SGHTA, CDR2 FQGNSA, per germline. The CDR3 covers 13 residues. Sorted populations all had greater than 95% purity. Every isolated RNA sample was fully reverse transcribed, so sequencing captured expressed TCRB transcripts. The data were produced by immunoSEQ multiplex PCR, yet TCRdb's version contains in-frame clones alone and is incomplete. Counted here are fewer than 500,000 clones, about 15% occurring once; the ten biggest clones make up 0.035% to 0.045%. This clone occurred a few times.

The sequence was obtained from a young man in good health. What was sequenced was naive CD4+ T cells from blood. The chain recombines TRBV7-2 with TRBJ1-5; D possibly corresponds to TRBD1 (6 bases). The DNA of the CDR3 is TGTGCCAGCAGCTACACAGGGCGTCAGCCCCAGCATTTT. Protein sequence: CASSYTGRQPQHF.